The T cell receptor (beta chain) under discussion was sequenced for a study of blood T cell repertoires in COVID-19. Study-wide context: COVID-19 samples, acute and convalescent, were from the United States, Italy and Spain.

Participant ages covered about 18 to 100 years across around 22 US areas. For recovered donors of Cohort 3, there were two negative PCRs, clearance, or symptom resolution. Trimming at V came to 4 bases and at J to 3 bases, leaving 10 bases not matched to a gene. CDR1 KGHSH and CDR2 LQKENI come from the germline V gene. The CDR3 runs 16 residues. Per the original methods: Reference gene primers were amplified, and this amplification served to estimate nucleated cell counts. Using immunoSEQ multiplex PCR, the repertoire was profiled, and TCRdb retains in-frame clones only, with some absent. That table gives V, J and clone size, and the DNA gave D and trimming. The table lists roughly 300,000 clones, 65% to 90% of them singletons, with around 9.3% in the top ten.

The TCR comes from a woman aged 18-29 years who had recovered from COVID-19. The specimen sequenced was PBMCs or T cells enriched from blood (not recorded which). The genes are TRBV18 and TRBJ1-1, with TRBD1 identical over 8 bases. The DNA for the CDR3 is TGTGCCAGCTCACTCCAGGGGGCCAGGGTTCACACTGAAGCTTTCTTT. This translates into CASSLQGARVHTEAFF.